The clone carrying this T cell receptor (beta chain) was detected many times. This specimen comes from a study of T cell repertoires in cytomegalovirus infection. TCRdb reanalysed the reads using MiXCR and keeps one entry per CDR3 protein. This sample has more than 500,000 distinct CDR3 sequences, with 16% found just once. CDR3 length: 15 residues. Trimming took 1 base from V and 2 from J, leaving 11 bases between them. Germline assignment: CDR1 SGHTA and CDR2 FQGNSA. This chain links TRBV7-2 with TRBJ2-5; D gene unclear. This sequence was found in a human donor in good health (CMV status not recorded). Some clones in this sample may be carry-over from other donors' samples. The sequenced material came from CD8+ T cells from PBMCs. As DNA, the CDR3 is TGTGCCAGCAGCTTAGATGCGGCAGTGCAAGAGACCCAGTACTTC. Translating gives CASSLDAAVQETQYF. Variable domain in full (rest from reference TRBV7-2 and TRBJ2-5): GAGVSQSPSNKVTEKGKDVELRCDPISGHTALYWYRQSLGQGLEFLIYFQGNSAPDKSGLPSDRFSAERTGGSVSTLTIQRTQQEDSAVYLCASSLDAAVQETQYFGPGTRLLVL.